The clone carrying this T cell receptor (beta chain) was counted only a few times. Tagging with unique molecular identifiers was applied to individual cDNA molecules. One entry per CDR3 protein, called by TCRdb with MiXCR from the 5' RACE reads. Of about 79,000 distinct CDR3 sequences in the sample, roughly 13% were seen once. This entry comes from a study of early T cells in non-severe SARS-CoV-2 infection. Trimming cost V 0 bases and J 1 base, with 14 bases left between them. The CDR3 has 16 residues. The germline gives CDR1 DFQATT, CDR2 SNEGSKA (reference sequence). The sample was whole blood. The origin of this receptor is an adult who was a healthcare worker with PCR-confirmed SARS-CoV-2 infection or an uninfected control (not recorded which). The chain links TRBV20-1 to TRBJ2-3, with no clear D. The CDR3 sequence is CSARDEAGTGTDTQYF. As DNA, the CDR3 is TGCAGTGCTAGAGATGAGGCAGGAACGGGCACAGATACGCAGTATTTT.